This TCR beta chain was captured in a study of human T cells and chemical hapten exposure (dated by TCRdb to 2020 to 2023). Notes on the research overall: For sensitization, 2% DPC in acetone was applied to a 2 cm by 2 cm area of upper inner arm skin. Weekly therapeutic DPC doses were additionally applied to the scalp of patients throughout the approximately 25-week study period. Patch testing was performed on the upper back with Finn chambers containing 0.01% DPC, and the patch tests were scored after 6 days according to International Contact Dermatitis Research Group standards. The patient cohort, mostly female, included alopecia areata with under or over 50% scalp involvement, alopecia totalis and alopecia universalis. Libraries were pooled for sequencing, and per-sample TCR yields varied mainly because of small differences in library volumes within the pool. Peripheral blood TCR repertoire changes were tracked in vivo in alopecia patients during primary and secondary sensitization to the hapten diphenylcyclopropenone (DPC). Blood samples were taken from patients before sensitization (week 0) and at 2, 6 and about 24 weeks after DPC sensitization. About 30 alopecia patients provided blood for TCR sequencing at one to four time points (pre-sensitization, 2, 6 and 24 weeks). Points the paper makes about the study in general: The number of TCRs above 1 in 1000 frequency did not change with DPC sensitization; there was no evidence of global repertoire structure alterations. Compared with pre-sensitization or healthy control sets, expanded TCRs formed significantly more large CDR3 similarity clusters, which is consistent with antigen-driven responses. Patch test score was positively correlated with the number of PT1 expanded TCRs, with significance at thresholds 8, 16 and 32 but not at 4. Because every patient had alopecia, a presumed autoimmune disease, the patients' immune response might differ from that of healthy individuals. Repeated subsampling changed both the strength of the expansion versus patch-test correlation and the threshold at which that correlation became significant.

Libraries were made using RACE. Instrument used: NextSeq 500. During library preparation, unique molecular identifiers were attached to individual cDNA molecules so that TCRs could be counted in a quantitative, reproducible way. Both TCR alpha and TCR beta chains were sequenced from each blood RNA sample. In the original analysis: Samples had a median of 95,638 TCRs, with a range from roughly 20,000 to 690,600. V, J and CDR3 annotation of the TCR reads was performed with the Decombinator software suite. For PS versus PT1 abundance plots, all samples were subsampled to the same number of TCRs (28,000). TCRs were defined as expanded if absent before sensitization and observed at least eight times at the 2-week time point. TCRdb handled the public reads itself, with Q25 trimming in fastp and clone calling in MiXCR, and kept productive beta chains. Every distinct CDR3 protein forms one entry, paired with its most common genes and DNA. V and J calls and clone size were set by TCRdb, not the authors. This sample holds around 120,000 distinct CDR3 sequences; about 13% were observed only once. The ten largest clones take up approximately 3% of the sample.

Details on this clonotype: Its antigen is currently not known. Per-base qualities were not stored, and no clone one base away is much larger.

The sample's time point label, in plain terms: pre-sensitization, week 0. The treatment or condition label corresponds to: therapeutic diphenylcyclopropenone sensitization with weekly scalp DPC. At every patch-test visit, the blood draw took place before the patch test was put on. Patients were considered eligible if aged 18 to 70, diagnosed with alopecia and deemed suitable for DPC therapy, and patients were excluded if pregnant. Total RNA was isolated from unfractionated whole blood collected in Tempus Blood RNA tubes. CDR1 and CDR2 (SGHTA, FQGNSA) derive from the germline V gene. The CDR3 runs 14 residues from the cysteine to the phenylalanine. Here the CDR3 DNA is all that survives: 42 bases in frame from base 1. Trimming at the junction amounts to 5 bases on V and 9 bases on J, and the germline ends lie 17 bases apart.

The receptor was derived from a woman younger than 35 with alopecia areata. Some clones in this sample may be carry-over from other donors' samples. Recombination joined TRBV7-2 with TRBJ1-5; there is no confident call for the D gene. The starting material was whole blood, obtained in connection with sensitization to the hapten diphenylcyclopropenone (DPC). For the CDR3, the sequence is CASSAAPRLPPQHF. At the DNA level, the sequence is TGTGCCAGCAGCGCTGCCCCCAGACTCCCGCCCCAGCATTTT. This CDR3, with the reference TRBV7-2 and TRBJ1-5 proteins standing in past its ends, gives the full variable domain GAGVSQSPSNKVTEKGKDVELRCDPISGHTALYWYRQSLGQGLEFLIYFQGNSAPDKSGLPSDRFSAERTGGSVSTLTIQRTQQEDSAVYLCASSAAPRLPPQHFGDGTRLSIL.